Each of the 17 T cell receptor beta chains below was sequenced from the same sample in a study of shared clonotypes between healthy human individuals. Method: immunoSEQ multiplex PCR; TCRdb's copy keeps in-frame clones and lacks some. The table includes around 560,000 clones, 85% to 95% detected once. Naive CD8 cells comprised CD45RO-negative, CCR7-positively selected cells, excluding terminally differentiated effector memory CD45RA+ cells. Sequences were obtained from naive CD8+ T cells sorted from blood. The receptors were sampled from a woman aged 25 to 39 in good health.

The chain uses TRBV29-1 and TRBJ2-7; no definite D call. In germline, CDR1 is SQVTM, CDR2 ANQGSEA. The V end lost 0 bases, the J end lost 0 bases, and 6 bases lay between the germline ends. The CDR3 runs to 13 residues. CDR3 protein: CSVEDSSSYEQYF. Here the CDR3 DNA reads TGCAGCGTTGAAGACTCGAGCTCCTACGAGCAGTACTTC.

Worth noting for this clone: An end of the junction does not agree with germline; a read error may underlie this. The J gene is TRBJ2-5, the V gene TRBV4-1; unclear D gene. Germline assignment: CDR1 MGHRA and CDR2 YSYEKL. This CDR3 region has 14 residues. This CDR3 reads CTSSQDHHYETQYF. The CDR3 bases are TGCACCAGCAGCCAAGATCATCACTACGAGACCCAGTACTTC.

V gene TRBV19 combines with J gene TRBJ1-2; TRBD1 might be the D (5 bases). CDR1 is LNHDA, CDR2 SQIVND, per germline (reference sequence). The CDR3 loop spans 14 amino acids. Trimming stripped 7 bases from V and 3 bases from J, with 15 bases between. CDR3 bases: TGTGCCAGTACTATGGCAGGGAGTGACTATGGCTACACCTTC. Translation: CASTMAGSDYGYTF.

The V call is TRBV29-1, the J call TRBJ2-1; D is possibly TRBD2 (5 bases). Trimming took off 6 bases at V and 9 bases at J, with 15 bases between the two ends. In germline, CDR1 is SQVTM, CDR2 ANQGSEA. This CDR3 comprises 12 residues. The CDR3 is CSVPKRGIEQFF. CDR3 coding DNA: TGCAGCGTCCCCAAGAGAGGGATTGAGCAGTTCTTC.

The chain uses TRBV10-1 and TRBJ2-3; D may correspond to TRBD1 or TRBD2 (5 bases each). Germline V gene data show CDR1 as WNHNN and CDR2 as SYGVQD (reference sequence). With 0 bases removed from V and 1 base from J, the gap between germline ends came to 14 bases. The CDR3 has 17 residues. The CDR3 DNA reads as TGCGCCAGCAGTGAGTCTGTCCGGGACGTTGGCACAGATACGCAGTATTTT. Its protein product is CASSESVRDVGTDTQYF.

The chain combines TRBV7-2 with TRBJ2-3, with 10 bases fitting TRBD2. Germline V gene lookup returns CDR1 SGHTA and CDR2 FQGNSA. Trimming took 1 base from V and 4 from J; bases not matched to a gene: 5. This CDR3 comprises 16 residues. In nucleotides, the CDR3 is TGTGCCAGCAGCTTAGGTAGCGGGAGGACCGCAGATACGCAGTATTTT. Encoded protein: CASSLGSGRTADTQYF.

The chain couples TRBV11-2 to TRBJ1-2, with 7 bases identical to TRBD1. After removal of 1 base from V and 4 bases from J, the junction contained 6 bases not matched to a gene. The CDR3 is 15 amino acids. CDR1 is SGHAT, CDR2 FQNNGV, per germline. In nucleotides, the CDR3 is TGTGCCAGCAGCTTAGGGAGTTCAGGGGGCTATGGCTACACCTTC. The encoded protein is CASSLGSSGGYGYTF.

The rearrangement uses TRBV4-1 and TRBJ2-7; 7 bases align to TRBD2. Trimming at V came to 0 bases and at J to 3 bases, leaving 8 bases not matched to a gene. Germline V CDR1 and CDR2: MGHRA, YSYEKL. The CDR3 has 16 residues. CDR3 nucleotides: TGCGCCAGCAGCCAAGATTCCCCGGGAGGTTACTACGAGCAGTACTTC. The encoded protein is CASSQDSPGGYYEQYF.

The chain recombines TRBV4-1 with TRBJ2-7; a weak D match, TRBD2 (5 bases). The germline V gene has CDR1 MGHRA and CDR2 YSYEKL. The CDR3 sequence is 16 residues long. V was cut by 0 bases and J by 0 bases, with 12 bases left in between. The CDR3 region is CASSQEYSRASYEQYF. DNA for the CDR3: TGCGCCAGCAGCCAAGAATACTCGCGGGCCTCCTACGAGCAGTACTTC.

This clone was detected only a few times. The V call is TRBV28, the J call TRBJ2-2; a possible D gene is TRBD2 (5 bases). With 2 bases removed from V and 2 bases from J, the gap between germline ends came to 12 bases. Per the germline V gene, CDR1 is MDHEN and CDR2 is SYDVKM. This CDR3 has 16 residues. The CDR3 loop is CASSLRGSTNTGELFF. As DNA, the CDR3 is TGTGCCAGCAGTTTACGAGGGAGCACCAACACCGGGGAGCTGTTTTTT.

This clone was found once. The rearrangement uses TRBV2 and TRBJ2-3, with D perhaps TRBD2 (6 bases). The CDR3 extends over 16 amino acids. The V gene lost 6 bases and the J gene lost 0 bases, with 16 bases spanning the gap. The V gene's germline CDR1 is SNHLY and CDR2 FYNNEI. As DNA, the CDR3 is TGTGCCAGCAGCCCGGGAGTCTTGTCTAGCACAGATACGCAGTATTTT. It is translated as CASSPGVLSSTDTQYF.

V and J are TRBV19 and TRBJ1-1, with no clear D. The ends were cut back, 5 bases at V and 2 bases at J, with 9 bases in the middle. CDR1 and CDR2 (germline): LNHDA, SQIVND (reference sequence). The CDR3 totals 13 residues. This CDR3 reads CASSLGRNTEAFF. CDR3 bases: TGTGCCAGTAGTTTGGGGAGAAACACTGAAGCTTTCTTT.

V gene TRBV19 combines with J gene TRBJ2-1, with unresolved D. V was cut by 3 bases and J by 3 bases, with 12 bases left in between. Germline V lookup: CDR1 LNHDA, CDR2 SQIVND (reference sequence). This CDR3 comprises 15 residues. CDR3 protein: CASSIGRSIYNEQFF. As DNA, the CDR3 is TGTGCCAGTAGTATTGGTCGGTCTATCTACAATGAGCAGTTCTTC. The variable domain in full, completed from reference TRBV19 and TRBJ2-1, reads DGGITQSPKYLFRKEGQNVTLSCEQNLNHDAMYWYRQDPGQGLRLIYYSQIVNDFQKGDIAEGYSVSREKKESFPLTVTSAQKNPTAFYLCASSIGRSIYNEQFFGPGTRLTVL.

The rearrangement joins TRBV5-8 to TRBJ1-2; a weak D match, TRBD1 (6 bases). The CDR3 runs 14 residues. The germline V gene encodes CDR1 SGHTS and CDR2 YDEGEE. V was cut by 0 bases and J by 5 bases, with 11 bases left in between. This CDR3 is CASSLVTGTYGYTF. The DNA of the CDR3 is TGTGCCAGCAGCTTGGTAACAGGGACTTATGGCTACACCTTC. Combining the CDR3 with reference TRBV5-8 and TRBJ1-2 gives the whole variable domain EAGVTQSPTHLIKTRGQQATLRCSPISGHTSVYWYQQALGLGLQFLLWYDEGEERNRGNFPPRFSGRQFPNYSSELNVNALELEDSALYLCASSLVTGTYGYTFGSGTRLTVV.

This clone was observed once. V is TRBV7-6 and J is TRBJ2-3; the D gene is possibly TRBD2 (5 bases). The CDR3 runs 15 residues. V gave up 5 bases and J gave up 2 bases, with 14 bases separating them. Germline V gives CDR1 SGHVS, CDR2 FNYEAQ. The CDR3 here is CASSGKSGYTDTQYF. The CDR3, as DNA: TGTGCCAGCAGCGGAAAAAGCGGTTACACAGATACGCAGTATTTT.

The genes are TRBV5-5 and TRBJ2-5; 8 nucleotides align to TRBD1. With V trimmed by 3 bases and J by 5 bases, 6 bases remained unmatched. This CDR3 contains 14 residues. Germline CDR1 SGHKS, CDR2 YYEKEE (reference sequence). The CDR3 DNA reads TGTGCCAGCAGCTCTAAGACAGGGGTTGAGACCCAGTACTTC. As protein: CASSSKTGVETQYF. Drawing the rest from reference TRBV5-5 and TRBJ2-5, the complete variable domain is DAGVTQSPTHLIKTRGQQVTLRCSPISGHKSVSWYQQVLGQGPQFIFQYYEKEERGRGNFPDRFSARQFPNYSSELNVNALLLGDSALYLCASSSKTGVETQYFGPGTRLLVL.

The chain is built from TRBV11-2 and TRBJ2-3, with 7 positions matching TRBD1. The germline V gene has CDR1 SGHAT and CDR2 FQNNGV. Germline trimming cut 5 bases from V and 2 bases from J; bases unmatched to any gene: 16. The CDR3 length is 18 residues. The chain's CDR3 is CASSPHAPRDSYTDTQYF. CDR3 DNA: TGTGCCAGCAGCCCCCACGCCCCCCGGGACAGTTACACAGATACGCAGTATTTT.